The rows below give T cell receptor beta chains drawn from one sample of a study of OX40 agonist ivuxolimab in advanced cancers. Profiled with immunoSEQ multiplex PCR; TCRdb holds only in-frame clones, not every one. Altogether about 84,000 clones are present, 84% being singletons, with the ten largest covering 2.5% to 3%. Specimen: CD4+ or CD8+ T cells sorted from blood, collected in a trial of the OX40 agonist ivuxolimab. Receptor source: an adult with an advanced solid tumor such as melanoma, head and neck, liver or kidney cancer. CDR3s include the opening cysteine and the closing phenylalanine or tryptophan. The D gene is left open where the match is weak. Size is omitted from some rows. Given values are once, few, many or a class for expanded clones.

d_gene	abundance	j_gene	v_gene	CDR3nt	CDR3aa
-	-	TRBJ1-6	TRBV6-5	TGTGCCAGCAGTTACTCAAGGGGGTATAATTCACCCCTCCACTTT	CASSYSRGYNSPLHF
-	-	TRBJ2-5	TRBV7-2	TGTGCCAGCAGCTTAGGCCTAGCAGGAGAGACCCAGTACTTC	CASSLGLAGETQYF
-	once	TRBJ2-2	TRBV6-5	TGTGCCAGCAGTACCGAACTAGCACTCGGGGAGCTGTTTTTT	CASSTELALGELFF
-	-	TRBJ1-5	TRBV19	TGTGCCAGTAGTAAATCCCCGCCCGGGTATAGCAATCAGCCCCAGCATTTT	CASSKSPPGYSNQPQHF
-	-	TRBJ1-2	TRBV7-2	TGTGCCAGCAGCTTGACGGGACATTTCTTCACCTCCTATGGCTACACCTTC	CASSLTGHFFTSYGYTF
-	-	TRBJ2-6	TRBV5-1	TGCGCCAGCAGCTTCGAATCCTTGGGGACCTCTGGGGCCAACGTCCTGACTTTC	CASSFESLGTSGANVLTF
TRBD2	-	TRBJ2-5	TRBV7-2	TGTGCCAGCAGCTTAGGTGCTAGCGGGGGGGTGTTAGAGACCCAGTACTTC	CASSLGASGGVLETQYF
TRBD2	-	TRBJ2-1	TRBV5-1	TGCGCCAGCAGCCCCGCGGTACGCGGGGGCTCCTACAATGAGCAGTTCTTC	CASSPAVRGGSYNEQFF
-	few	TRBJ1-2	TRBV28	TGTGCCAGCAGTTTTCGGGGGAACTATGGCTACACCTTC	CASSFRGNYGYTF
-	-	TRBJ1-5	TRBV19	TGTGCCAGCGTCCCTGGGTCGGTTTCAAATAGCAATCAGCCCCAGCATTTT	CASVPGSVSNSNQPQHF
-	-	TRBJ2-5	TRBV9	TGTGCCAGCAGCGTAGGGACCTACCAAGAGACCCAGTACTTC	CASSVGTYQETQYF
TRBD1	-	TRBJ1-1	TRBV5-1	TGCGCCAGCAGCGTCGGGACAGTGAACACTGAAGCTTTCTTT	CASSVGTVNTEAFF
TRBD1	-	TRBJ2-5	TRBV5-3	TGTGCCAGAAGCTTCAGGACAGGGGAGACCCAGTACTTC	CARSFRTGETQYF
-	-	TRBJ2-7	TRBV6-5	TGTGCCAGCAGTTACGCTCAGGGGAGCTCCTACGAGCAGTACTTC	CASSYAQGSSYEQYF
-	-	TRBJ1-1	TRBV7-9	TGTGCCAGCAGCTTATCCGGGGGTCTCACTGAAGCTTTCTTT	CASSLSGGLTEAFF
TRBD1	-	TRBJ2-2	TRBV7-2	TGTGCCAGCAGCAAACCAGGGGGCCCCGGCGGGGAGCTGTTTTTT	CASSKPGGPGGELFF
TRBD1	-	TRBJ1-4	TRBV11-2	TGTGCCAGCAGCGAGGGACAGGGGGCGACTAATGAAAAACTGTTTTTT	CASSEGQGATNEKLFF
TRBD1	-	TRBJ1-6	TRBV28	TGTGCCAGCAGTCATAACGGGGACAGGGTTTATTCACCCCTCCACTTT	CASSHNGDRVYSPLHF
TRBD1	-	TRBJ1-2	TRBV12-5	TGTGCTAGTGGCAGAGGTCCGGGACAGGGGGGCTATGGCTACACCTTC	CASGRGPGQGGYGYTF
TRBD1	-	TRBJ1-2	TRBV7-6	TGTGCCAGCAGCTTGGGGGCACCGGGACAGGGGGTTTCGGACTATGGCTACACCTTC	CASSLGAPGQGVSDYGYTF
-	-	TRBJ2-7	TRBV21-1	TGTGCCAGCCGCCCGGGACAGGGCTATGTTCATGCCTACGAGCAGTACTTC	CASRPGQGYVHAYEQYF
TRBD1	-	TRBJ1-6	TRBV19	TGTGCCAGTAGTATGAAGGACAGGGGGGTGGATTCCTATAATTCACCCCTCCACTTT	CASSMKDRGVDSYNSPLHF
-	-	TRBJ1-2	TRBV5-1	TGCGCCAGCAGCTTTTCCGGGGAAGATGGCTACACCTTC	CASSFSGEDGYTF